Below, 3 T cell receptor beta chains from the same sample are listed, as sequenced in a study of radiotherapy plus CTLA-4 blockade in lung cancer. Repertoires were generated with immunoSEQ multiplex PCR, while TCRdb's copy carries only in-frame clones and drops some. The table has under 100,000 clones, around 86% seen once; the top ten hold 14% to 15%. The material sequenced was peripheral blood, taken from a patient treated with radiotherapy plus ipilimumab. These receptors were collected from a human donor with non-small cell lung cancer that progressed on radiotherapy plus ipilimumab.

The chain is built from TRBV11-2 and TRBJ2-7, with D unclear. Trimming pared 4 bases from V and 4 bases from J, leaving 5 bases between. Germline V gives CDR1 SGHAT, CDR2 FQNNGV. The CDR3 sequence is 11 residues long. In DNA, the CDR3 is TGTGCCAGCAGCTCAACATACGAGCAGTACTTC. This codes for CASSSTYEQYF.

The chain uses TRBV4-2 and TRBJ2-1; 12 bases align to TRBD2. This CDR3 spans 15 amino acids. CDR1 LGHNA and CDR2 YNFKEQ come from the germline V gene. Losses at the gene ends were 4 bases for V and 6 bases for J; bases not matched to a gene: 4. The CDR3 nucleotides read TGTGCCAGCAGCCTGACTAGCGGGGGATTCAATGAGCAGTTCTTC. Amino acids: CASSLTSGGFNEQFF.

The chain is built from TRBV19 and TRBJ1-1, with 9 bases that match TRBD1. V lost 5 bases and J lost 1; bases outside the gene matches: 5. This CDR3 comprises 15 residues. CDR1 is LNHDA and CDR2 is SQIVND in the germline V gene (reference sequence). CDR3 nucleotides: TGTGCCAGTAGTGGGACAGGGCGAGGGAACACTGAAGCTTTCTTT. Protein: CASSGTGRGNTEAFF.